The 2 T cell receptor beta chains listed next were all sequenced from one sample in a study of T cell responses to AZD1222 COVID-19 vaccine. Clones were sequenced by immunoSEQ multiplex PCR, and TCRdb holds only the in-frame ones, with some missing. The sample lists about 160,000 clones; under 95% were seen once. This specimen was peripheral blood, taken 28 days after the second AZD1222 dose. The receptors shown here come from an adult who received the AZD1222 COVID-19 vaccine.

The rearrangement joins TRBV15 to TRBJ1-6; weak D call: TRBD1 (5 bases). CDR1 is LNHNV and CDR2 is YYDKDF in the germline V gene (reference sequence). This CDR3 has 15 amino acids. Trimming shortened V by 1 base and J by 6 bases, and 10 bases separated the two germline ends. The CDR3 sequence: CATSRGRGFNSPLHF. CDR3 DNA: TGTGCCACCAGCAGAGGCCGGGGGTTTAATTCACCCCTCCACTTT.

This chain joins TRBV4-2 and TRBJ1-2; D ambiguous. V dropped 1 base and J dropped 4 bases, with 7 bases sitting between them. This CDR3 has 13 amino acids. Looked up from germline, CDR1 is LGHNA and CDR2 is YNFKEQ. The CDR3 loop reads CASSQGTAYGYTF. The CDR3 coding sequence is TGTGCCAGCAGCCAAGGGACGGCCTATGGCTACACCTTC.